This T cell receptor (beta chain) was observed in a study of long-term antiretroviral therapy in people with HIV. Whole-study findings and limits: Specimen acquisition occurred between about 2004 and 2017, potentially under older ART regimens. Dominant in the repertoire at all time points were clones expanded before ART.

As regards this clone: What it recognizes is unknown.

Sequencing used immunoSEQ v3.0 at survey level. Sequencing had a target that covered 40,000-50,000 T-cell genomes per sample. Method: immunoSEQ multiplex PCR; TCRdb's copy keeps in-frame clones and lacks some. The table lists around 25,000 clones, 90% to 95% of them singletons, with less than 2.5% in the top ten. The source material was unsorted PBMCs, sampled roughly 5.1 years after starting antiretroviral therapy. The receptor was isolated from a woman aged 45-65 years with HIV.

CDR3 protein: CASSLRGSGYNEQFF. The CDR3 nucleotides are TGCGCCAGCAGCTTACGCGGGAGCGGTTACAATGAGCAGTTCTTC. The rearrangement uses TRBV5-1 and TRBJ2-1, with 7 bases aligning to TRBD2. Germline-derived CDR1 and CDR2 are SGHRS and YFSETQ. This CDR3 is 15 amino acids long. V was clipped by 2 bases and J by 4 bases; unmatched bases: 6.